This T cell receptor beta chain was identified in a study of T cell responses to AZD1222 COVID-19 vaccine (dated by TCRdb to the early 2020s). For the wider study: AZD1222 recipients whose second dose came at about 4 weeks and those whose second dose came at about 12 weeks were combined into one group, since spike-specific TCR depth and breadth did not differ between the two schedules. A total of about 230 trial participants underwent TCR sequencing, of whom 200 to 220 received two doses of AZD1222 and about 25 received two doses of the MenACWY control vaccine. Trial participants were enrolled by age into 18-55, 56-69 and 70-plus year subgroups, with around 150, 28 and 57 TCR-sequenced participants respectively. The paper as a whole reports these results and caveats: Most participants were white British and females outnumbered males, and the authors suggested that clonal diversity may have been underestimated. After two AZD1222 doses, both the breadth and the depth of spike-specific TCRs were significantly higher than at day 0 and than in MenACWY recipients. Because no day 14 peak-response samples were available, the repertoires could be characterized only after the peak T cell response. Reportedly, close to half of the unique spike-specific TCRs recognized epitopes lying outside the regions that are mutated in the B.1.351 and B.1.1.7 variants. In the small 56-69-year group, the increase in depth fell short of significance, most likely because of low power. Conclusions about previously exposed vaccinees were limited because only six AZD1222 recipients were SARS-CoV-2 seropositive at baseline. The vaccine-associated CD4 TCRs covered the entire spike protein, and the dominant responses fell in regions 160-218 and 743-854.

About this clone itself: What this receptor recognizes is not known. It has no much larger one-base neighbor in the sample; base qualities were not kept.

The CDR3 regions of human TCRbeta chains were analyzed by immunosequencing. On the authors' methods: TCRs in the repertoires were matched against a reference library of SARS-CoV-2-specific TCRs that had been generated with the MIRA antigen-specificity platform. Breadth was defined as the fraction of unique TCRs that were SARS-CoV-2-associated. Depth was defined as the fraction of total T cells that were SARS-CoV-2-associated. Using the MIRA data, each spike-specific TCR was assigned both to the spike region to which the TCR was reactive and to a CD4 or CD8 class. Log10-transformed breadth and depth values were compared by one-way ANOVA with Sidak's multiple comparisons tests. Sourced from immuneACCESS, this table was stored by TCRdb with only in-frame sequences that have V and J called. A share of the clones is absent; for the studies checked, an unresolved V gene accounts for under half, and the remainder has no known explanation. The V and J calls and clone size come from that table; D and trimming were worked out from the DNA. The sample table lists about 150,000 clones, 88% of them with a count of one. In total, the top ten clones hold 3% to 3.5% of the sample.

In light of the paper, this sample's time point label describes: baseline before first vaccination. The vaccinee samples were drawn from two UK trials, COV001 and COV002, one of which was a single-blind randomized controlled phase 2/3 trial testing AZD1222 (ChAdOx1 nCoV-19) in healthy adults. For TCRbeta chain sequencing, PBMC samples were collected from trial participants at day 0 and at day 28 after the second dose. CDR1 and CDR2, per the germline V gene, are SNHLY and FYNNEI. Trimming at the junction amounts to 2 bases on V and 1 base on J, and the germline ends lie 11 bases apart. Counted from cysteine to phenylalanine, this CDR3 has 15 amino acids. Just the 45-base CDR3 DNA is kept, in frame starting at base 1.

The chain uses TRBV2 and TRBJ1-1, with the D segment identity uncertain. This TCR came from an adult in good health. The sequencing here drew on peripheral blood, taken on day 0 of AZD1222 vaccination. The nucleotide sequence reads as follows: TGTGCCAGCAGTGAATTGGTTTGGGGGAACACTGAAGCTTTCTTT. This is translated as CASSELVWGNTEAFF.